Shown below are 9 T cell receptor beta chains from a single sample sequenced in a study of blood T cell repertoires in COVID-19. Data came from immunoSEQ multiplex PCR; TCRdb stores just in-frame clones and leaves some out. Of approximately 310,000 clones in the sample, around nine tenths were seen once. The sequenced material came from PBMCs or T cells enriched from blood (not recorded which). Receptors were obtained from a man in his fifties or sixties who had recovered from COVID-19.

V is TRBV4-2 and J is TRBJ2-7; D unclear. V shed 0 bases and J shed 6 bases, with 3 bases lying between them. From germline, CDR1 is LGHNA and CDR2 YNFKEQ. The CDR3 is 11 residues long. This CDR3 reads CASSQDREQYF. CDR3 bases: TGTGCCAGCAGCCAAGATCGCGAGCAGTACTTC.

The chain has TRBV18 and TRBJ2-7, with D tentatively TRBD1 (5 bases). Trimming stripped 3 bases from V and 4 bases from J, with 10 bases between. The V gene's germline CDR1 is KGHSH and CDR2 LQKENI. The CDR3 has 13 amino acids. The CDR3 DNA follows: TGTGCCAGCTCACCGCGCAAGGGGTACGAGCAGTACTTC. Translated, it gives CASSPRKGYEQYF.

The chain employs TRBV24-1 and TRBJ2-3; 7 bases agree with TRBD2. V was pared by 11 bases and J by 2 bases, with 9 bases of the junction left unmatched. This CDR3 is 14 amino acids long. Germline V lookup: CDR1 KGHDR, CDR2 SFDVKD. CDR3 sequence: CAIGGGVLTDTQYF. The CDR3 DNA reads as TGTGCCATCGGTGGGGGGGTACTCACAGATACGCAGTATTTT.

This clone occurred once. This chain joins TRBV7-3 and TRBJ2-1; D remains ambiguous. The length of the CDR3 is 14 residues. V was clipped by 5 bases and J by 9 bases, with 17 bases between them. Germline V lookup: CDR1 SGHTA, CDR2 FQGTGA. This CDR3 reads CASSPLGSRFEQFF. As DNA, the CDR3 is TGTGCCAGCAGCCCCCTGGGCAGTCGGTTTGAGCAGTTCTTC.

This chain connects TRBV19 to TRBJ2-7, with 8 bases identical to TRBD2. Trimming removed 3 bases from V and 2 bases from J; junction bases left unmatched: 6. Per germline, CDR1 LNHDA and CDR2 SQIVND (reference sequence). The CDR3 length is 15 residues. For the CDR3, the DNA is TGTGCCAGTAGTATTTTAGACGGGAGGGCCTACGAGCAGTACTTC. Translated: CASSILDGRAYEQYF.

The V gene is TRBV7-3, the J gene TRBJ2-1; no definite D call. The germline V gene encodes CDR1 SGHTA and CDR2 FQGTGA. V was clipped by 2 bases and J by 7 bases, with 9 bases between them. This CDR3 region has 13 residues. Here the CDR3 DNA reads TGTGCCAGCAGCTTAGGGCCGGTGAATGAGCAGTTCTTC. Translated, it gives CASSLGPVNEQFF.

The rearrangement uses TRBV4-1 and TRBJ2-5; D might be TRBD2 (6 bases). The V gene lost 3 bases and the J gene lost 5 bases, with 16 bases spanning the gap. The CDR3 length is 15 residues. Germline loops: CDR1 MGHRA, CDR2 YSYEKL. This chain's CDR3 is CASSHESGGKETQYF. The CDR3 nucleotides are TGCGCCAGCAGCCATGAAAGCGGAGGGAAGGAGACCCAGTACTTC.

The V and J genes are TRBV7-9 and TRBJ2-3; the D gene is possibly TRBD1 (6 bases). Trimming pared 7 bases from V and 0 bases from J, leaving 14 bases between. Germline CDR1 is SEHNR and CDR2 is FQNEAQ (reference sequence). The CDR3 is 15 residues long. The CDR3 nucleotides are TGTGCCAGCATTTGGGACACCGTCAGCACAGATACGCAGTATTTT. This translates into CASIWDTVSTDTQYF. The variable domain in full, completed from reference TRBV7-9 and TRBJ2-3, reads DTGVSQNPRHKITKRGQNVTFRCDPISEHNRLYWYRQTLGQGPEFLTYFQNEAQLEKSRLLSDRFSAERPKGSFSTLEIQRTEQGDSAMYLCASIWDTVSTDTQYFGPGTRLTVL.

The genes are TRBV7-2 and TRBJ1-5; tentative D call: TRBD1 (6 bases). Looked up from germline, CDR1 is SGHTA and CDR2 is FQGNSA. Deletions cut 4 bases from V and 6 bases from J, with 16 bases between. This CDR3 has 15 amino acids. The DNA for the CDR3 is TGTGCCAGCAGCTCACCGGGGGGCCGGGGTCAGCCCCAGCATTTT. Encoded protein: CASSSPGGRGQPQHF.